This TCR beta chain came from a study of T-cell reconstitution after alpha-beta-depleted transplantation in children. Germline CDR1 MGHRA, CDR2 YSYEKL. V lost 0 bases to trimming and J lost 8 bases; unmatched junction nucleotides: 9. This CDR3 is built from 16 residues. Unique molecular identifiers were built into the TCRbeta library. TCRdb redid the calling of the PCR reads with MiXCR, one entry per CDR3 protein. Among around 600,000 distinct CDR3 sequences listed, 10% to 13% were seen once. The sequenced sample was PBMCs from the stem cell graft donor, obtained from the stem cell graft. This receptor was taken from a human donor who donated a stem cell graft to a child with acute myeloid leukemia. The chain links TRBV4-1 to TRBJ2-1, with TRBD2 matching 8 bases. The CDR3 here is CASSQERAGGGHEQFF. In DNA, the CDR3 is TGCGCCAGCAGCCAAGAACGGGCGGGGGGAGGGCATGAGCAGTTCTTC.